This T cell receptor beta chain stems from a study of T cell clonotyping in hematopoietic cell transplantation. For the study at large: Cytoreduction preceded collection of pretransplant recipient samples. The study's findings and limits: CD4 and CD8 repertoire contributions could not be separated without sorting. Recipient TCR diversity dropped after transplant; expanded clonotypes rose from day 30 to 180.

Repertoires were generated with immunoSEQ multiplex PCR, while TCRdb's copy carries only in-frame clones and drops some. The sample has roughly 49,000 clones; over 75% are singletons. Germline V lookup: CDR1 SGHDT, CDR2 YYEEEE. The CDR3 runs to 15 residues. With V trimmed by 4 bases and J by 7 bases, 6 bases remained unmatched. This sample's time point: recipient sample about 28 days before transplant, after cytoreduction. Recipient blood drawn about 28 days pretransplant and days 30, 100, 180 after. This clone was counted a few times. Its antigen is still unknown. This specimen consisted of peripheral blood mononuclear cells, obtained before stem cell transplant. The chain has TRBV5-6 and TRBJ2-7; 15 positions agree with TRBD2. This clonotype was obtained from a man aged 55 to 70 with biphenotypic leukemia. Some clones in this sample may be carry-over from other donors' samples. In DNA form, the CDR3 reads TGTGCCAGCAGCCGGGGACTAGCGGGAGGAGGTGAGCAGTACTTC. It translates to CASSRGLAGGGEQYF.